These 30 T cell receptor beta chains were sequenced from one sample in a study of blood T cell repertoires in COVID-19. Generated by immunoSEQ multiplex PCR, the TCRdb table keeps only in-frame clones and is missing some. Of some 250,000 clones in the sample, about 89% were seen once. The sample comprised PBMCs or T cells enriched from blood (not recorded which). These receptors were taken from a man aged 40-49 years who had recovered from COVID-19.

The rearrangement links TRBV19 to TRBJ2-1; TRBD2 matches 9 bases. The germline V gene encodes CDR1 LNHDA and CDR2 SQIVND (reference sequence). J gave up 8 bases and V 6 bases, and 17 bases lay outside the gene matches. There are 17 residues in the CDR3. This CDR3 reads CASSPTGGGGGADEQFF. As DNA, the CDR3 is TGTGCCAGTAGCCCTACGGGCGGTGGCGGGGGGGCCGATGAGCAGTTCTTC.

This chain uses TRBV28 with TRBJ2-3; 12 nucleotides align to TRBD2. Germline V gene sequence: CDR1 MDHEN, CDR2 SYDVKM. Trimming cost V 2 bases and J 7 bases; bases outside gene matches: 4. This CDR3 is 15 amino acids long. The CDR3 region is CASSLPGTSGYTQYF. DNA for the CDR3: TGTGCCAGCAGTTTACCCGGGACTAGCGGGTATACGCAGTATTTT. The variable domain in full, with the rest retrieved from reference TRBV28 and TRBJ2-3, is DVKVTQSSRYLVKRTGEKVFLECVQDMDHENMFWYRQDPGLGLRLIYFSYDVKMKEKGDIPEGYSVSREKKERFSLILESASTNQTSMYLCASSLPGTSGYTQYFGPGTRLTVL.

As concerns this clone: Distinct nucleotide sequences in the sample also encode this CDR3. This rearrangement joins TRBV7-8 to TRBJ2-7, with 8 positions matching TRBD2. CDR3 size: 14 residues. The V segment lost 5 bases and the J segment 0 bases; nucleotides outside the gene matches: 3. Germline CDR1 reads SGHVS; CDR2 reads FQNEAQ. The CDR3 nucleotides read TGTGCCAGCAGCCGACTAGCGTCCTCCTACGAGCAGTACTTC. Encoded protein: CASSRLASSYEQYF. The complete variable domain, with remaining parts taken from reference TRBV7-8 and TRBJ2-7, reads GAGVSQSPRYKVAKRGQDVALRCDPISGHVSLFWYQQALGQGPEFLTYFQNEAQLDKSGLPSDRFFAERPEGSVSTLKIQRTQQEDSAVYLCASSRLASSYEQYFGPGTRLTVT.

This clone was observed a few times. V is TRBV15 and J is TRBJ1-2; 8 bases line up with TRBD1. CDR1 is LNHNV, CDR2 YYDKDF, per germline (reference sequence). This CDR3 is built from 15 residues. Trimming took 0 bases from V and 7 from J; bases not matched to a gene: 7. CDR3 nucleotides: TGTGCCACCAGCAGAGATCTGGCAGGGGGCATTGGCTACACCTTC. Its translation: CATSRDLAGGIGYTF. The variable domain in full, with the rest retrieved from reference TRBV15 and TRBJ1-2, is DAMVIQNPRYQVTQFGKPVTLSCSQTLNHNVMYWYQQKSSQAPKLLFHYYDKDFNNEADTPDNFQSRRPNTSFCFLDIRSPGLGDTAMYLCATSRDLAGGIGYTFGSGTRLTVV.

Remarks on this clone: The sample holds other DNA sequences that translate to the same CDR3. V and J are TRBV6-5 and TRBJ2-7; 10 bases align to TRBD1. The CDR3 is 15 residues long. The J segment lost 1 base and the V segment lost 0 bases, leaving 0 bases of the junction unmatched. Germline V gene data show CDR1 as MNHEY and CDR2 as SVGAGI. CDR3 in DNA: TGTGCCAGCAGTTACTCGGGACAGGGGTCCTACGAGCAGTACTTC. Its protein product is CASSYSGQGSYEQYF.

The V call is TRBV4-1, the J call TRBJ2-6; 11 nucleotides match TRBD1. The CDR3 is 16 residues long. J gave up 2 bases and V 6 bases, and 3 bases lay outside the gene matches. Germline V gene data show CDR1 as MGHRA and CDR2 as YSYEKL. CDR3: CASRWGQGAGANVLTF. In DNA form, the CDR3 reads TGCGCCAGCAGATGGGGACAGGGGGCTGGGGCCAACGTCCTGACTTTC.

CDR3 loop: CASSQDSSGQAGNTIYF. Written as DNA, the CDR3 is TGCGCCAGCAGCCAAGATTCGTCGGGACAGGCTGGAAACACCATATATTTT. The gene calls are TRBV4-1 and TRBJ1-3; 8 bases map to TRBD1. Germline loops: CDR1 MGHRA, CDR2 YSYEKL. There are 17 residues in the CDR3. The ends lost 0 bases at V and 2 bases at J; junction bases unmatched: 6.

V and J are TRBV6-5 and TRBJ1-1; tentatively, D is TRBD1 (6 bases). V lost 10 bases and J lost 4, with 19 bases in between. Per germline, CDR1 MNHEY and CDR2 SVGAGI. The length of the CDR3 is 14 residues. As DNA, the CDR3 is TGTGCCACCAGAAGGCGAACAGGGATCACTGAAGCTTTCTTT. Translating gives CATRRRTGITEAFF.

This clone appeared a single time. CDR3 bases: TGTGCCAGCAGCCAAGCTAAGCCCTCTAACTATGGCTACACCTTC. Its protein is CASSQAKPSNYGYTF. The chain employs TRBV4-2 and TRBJ1-2; D unclear. The CDR3 consists of 15 residues. Trimming took off 1 base at V and 0 bases at J, with 9 bases between the two ends. From germline, CDR1 is LGHNA and CDR2 YNFKEQ.

For the CDR3, the DNA is TGTGCCAGCAGCATGGGACAGGGGGCTTACGAGCAGTACTTC. It specifies CASSMGQGAYEQYF. The chain is built from TRBV13 and TRBJ2-7; 12 bases agree with TRBD1. Germline V lookup: CDR1 PRHDT, CDR2 FYEKMQ (reference sequence). The CDR3 consists of 14 residues. Trimming at V came to 5 bases and at J to 4 bases, leaving 3 bases not matched to a gene.

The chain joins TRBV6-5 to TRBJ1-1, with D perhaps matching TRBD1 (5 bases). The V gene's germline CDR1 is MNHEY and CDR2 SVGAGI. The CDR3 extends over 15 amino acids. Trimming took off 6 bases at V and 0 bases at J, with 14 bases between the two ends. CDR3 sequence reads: CASSPDKLMNTEAFF. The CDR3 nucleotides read TGTGCCAGCAGCCCGGACAAATTGATGAACACTGAAGCTTTCTTT.

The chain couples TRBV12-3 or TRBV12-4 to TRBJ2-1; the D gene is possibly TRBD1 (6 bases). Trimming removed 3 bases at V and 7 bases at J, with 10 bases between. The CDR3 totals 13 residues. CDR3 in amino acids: CASSLGARNEQFF. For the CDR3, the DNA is TGTGCCAGCAGTTTGGGGGCGCGGAATGAGCAGTTCTTC.

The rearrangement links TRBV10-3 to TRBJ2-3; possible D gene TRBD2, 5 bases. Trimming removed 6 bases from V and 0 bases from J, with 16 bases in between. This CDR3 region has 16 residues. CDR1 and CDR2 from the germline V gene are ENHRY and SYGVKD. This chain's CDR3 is CAIRSGMPSSTDTQYF. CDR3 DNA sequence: TGTGCCATCAGGAGCGGAATGCCTTCTAGCACAGATACGCAGTATTTT.

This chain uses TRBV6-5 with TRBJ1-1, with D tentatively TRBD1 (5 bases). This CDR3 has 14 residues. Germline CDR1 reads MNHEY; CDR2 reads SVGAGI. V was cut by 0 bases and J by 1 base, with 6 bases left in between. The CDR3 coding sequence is TGTGCCAGCAGTTACTCGCAGGGGAACACTGAAGCTTTCTTT. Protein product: CASSYSQGNTEAFF.

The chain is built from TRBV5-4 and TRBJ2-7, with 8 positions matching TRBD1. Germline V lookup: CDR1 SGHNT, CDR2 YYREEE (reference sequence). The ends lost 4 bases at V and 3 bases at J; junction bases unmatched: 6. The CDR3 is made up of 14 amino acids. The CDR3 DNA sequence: TGTGCCAGCAGCGCTGCAGGGACAGGCTACGAGCAGTACTTC. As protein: CASSAAGTGYEQYF. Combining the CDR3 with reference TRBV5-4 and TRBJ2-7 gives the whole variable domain ETGVTQSPTHLIKTRGQQVTLRCSSQSGHNTVSWYQQALGQGPQFIFQYYREEENGRGNFPPRFSGLQFPNYSSELNVNALELDDSALYLCASSAAGTGYEQYFGPGTRLTVT.

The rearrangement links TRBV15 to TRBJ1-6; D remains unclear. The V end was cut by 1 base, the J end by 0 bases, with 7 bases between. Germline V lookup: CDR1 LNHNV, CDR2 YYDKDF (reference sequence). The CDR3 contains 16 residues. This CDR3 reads CATSRGASSYNSPLHF. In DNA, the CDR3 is TGTGCCACCAGCAGAGGGGCGAGCTCCTATAATTCACCCCTCCACTTT. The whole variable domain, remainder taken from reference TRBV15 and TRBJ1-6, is DAMVIQNPRYQVTQFGKPVTLSCSQTLNHNVMYWYQQKSSQAPKLLFHYYDKDFNNEADTPDNFQSRRPNTSFCFLDIRSPGLGDTAMYLCATSRGASSYNSPLHFGNGTRLTVT.

The CDR3 region has the DNA TGCGCCAGCAGCTTGGCCTTGGCTAGCGGGGGGTACAATGAGCAGTTCTTC. Translation gives CASSLALASGGYNEQFF. The chain uses TRBV5-1 and TRBJ2-1; 11 nucleotides agree with TRBD2. J lost 4 bases, V lost 0 bases, and 6 bases had no gene match. This CDR3 has 17 residues. Germline CDR1 reads SGHRS; CDR2 reads YFSETQ.

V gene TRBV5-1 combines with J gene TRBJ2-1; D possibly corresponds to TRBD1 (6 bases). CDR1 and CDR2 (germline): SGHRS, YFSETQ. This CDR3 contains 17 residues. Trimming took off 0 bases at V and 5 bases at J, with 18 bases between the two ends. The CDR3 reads CASSLATLGPGDNEQFF. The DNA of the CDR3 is TGCGCCAGCAGCTTGGCCACTTTAGGGCCAGGGGACAATGAGCAGTTCTTC.

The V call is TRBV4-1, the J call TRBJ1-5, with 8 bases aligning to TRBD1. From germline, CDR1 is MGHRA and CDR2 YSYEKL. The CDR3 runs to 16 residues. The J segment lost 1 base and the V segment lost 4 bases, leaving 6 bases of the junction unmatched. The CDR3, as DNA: TGCGCCAGCAGCCCCCCCGGGACAGGAAGCAATCAGCCCCAGCATTTT. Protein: CASSPPGTGSNQPQHF.

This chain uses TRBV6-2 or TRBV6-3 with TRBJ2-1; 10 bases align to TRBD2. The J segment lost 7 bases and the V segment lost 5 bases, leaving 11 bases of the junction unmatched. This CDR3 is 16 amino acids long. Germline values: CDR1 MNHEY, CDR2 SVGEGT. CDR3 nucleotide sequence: TGTGCCAGCAGTCAAAGCCGAGCGGGAGGGAAGAATGAGCAGTTCTTC. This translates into CASSQSRAGGKNEQFF.

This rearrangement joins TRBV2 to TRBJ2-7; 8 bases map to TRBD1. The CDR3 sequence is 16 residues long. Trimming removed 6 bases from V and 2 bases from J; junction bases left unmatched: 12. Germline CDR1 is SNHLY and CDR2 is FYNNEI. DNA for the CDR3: TGTGCCAGCAGCATACTTGGACAGGGAGACCCCTACGAGCAGTACTTC. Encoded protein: CASSILGQGDPYEQYF.

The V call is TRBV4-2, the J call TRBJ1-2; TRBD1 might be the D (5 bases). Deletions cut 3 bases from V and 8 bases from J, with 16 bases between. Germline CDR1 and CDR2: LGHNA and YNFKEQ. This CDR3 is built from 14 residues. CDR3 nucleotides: TGTGCCAGCAGCCAGTCTCAGGGTCTGTTCGGCTACACCTTC. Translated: CASSQSQGLFGYTF.

CDR3 loop: CASSLGAATEAFF. In nucleotides, the CDR3 is TGCGCCAGCAGCTTGGGGGCTGCGACTGAAGCTTTCTTT. The gene calls are TRBV5-1 and TRBJ1-1; no reliable D call. In germline, CDR1 is SGHRS, CDR2 YFSETQ. The CDR3 length is 13 residues. Trimming took 0 bases from V and 5 from J, leaving 8 bases between them. The variable domain in full, completed from reference TRBV5-1 and TRBJ1-1, reads KAGVTQTPRYLIKTRGQQVTLSCSPISGHRSVSWYQQTPGQGLQFLFEYFSETQRNKGNFPGRFSGRQFSNSRSEMNVSTLELGDSALYLCASSLGAATEAFFGQGTRLTVV.

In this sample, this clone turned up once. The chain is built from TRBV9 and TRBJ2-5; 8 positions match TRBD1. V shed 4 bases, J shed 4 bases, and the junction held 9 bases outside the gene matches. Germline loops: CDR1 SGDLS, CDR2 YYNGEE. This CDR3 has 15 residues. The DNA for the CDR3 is TGTGCCAGCAGCCTCACCCGGACAGGGATAGAGACCCAGTACTTC. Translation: CASSLTRTGIETQYF.

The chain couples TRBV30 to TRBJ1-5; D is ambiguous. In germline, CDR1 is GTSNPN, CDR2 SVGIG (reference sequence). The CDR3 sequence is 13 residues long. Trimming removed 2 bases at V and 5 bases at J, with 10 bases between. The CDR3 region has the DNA TGTGCCTGGAGTAGAGGGAGGGATCAGCCCCAGCATTTT. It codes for CAWSRGRDQPQHF.

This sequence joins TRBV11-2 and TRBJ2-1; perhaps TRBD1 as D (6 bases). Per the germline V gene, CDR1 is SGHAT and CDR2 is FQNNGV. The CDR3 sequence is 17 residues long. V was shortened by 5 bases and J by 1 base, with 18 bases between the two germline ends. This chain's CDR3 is CASSTRGHLGSYNEQFF. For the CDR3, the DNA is TGTGCCAGCAGCACAAGGGGACATCTGGGGTCCTACAATGAGCAGTTCTTC.

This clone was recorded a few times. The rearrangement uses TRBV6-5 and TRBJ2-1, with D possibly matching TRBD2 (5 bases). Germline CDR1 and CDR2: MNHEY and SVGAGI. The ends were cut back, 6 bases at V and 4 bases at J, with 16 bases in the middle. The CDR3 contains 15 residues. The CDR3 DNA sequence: TGTGCCAGCAGCCCCAAGGAGGACGGGTACAATGAGCAGTTCTTC. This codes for CASSPKEDGYNEQFF.

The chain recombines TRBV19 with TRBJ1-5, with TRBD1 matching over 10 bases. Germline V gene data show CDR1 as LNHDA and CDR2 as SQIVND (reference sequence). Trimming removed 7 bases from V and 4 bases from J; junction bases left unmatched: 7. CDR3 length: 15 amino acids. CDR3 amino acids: CASKHPGQGNQPQHF. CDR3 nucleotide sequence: TGTGCCAGTAAGCACCCGGGACAGGGGAATCAGCCCCAGCATTTT.

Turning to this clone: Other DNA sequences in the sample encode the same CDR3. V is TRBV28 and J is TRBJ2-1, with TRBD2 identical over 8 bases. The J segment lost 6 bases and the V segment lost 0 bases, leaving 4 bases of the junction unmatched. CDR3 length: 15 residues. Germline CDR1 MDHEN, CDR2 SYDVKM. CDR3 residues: CASSLWASGSNEQFF. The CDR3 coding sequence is TGTGCCAGCAGTTTATGGGCTAGCGGGTCCAATGAGCAGTTCTTC.

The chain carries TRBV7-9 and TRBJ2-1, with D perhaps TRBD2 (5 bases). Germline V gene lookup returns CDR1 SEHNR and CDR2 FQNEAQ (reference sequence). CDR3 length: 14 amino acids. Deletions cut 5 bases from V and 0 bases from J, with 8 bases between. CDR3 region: CASSRSASYNEQFF. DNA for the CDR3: TGTGCCAGCAGCCGTAGCGCCTCCTACAATGAGCAGTTCTTC.